The rows below give T cell receptor beta chains drawn from one sample of a study of STAT5B mutations in CD4+ large granular lymphocyte leukemia. The table came from immunoSEQ multiplex PCR; TCRdb's copy has only in-frame clones and leaves some out. The sample lists 30,000 to 35,000 clones, nearly 90% occurring once. Sample: CD4+ T cells from blood buffy coats. The source of these receptors is a human donor in good health. CDR3s leave out the opening cysteine and the closing phenylalanine or tryptophan. The D gene is left open where the match is weak. Clone size is stated in some rows and not others, as once, few, many or a class when expanded.

abundance | j_gene | v_gene | d_gene | CDR3aa
. | TRBJ2-2 | TRBV7-6 | . | ASSRDKNTGELF
. | TRBJ2-1 | TRBV4-3 | TRBD1 | ASSPRDRGYEQF
. | TRBJ2-7 | TRBV11-2 | . | ASSLSPGMSSYEQY
. | TRBJ2-2 | TRBV9 | . | ASSESPNTGELF
. | TRBJ2-1 | TRBV4-3 | . | ASSLFTGSSYNEQF
. | TRBJ2-3 | TRBV28 | . | ASSPWERPTDTQY
. | TRBJ2-7 | TRBV10-3 | TRBD2 | AISEGVAGAYEQY
once | TRBJ1-1 | TRBV6-5 | TRBD1 | ASSRQGVAEAF
. | TRBJ1-3 | TRBV4-3 | . | ASSQDSGLSGNTIY
. | TRBJ1-5 | TRBV7-9 | TRBD1 | ASSFWGQGRNQPQH
. | TRBJ2-1 | TRBV21-1 | . | ASSLRSGATTLAMYYNEQF
. | TRBJ2-6 | TRBV7-9 | . | ASSFTTFGANVLT
. | TRBJ1-1 | TRBV6-5 | . | ASSSAFKNTEAF
. | TRBJ2-1 | TRBV21-1 | . | ASSKVRARENNEQF
. | TRBJ1-3 | TRBV2 | . | ASSEGTGRSGNTIY
. | TRBJ2-7 | TRBV7-9 | TRBD1 | ASSLPSLDRGGHEQY
. | TRBJ2-3 | TRBV19 | . | ASSTARQVTDTQY